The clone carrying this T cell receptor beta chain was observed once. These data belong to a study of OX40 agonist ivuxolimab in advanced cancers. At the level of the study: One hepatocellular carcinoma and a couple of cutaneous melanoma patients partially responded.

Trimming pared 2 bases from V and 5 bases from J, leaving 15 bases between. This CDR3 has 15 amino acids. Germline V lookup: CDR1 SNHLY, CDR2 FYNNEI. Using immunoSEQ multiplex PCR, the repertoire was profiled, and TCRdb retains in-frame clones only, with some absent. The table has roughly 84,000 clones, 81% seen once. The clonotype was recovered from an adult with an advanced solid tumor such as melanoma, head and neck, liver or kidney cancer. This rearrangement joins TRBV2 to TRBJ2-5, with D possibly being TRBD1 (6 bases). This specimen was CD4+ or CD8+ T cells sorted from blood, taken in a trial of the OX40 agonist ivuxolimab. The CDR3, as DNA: TGTGCCAGCAGTGAAAGGTCCAGGGGCCAGGAGACCCAGTACTTC. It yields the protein CASSERSRGQETQYF.